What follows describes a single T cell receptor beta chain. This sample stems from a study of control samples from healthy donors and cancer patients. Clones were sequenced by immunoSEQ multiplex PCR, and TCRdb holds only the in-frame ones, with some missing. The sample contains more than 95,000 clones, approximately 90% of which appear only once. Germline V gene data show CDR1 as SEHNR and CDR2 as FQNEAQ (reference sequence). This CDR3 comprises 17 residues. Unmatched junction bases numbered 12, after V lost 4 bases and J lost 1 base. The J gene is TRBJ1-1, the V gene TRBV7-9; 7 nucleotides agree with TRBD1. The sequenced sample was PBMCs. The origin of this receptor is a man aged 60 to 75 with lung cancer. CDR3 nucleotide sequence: TGTGCCAGCAGCTCACCTGGTCAGGGGGTGCGGAACACTGAAGCTTTCTTT. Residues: CASSSPGQGVRNTEAFF.